This T cell receptor beta chain was observed in a study of T cell responses to AZD1222 COVID-19 vaccine (dated by TCRdb to the early 2020s). For context, the study as a whole: A total of over 230 trial participants underwent TCR sequencing, of whom around 200 received two doses of AZD1222 and about 26 received two doses of the MenACWY control vaccine. Enrollment into the trials was organized by age into subgroups of 18-55, 56-69 and 70-plus years, and those subgroups contained roughly 160, 29 and 62 TCR-sequenced participants, respectively. Study-wide findings and limitations: Because no day 14 peak-response samples were available, the repertoires could be characterized only after the peak T cell response. After two AZD1222 doses, spike-specific TCR breadth and depth were significantly higher than at day 0 and than in MenACWY recipients. In the small 56-69-year group, the increase in depth fell short of significance, most likely because of low power. Epitopes outside the regions mutated in the B.1.351 and B.1.1.7 variants were reportedly recognized by nearly half of the unique spike-specific TCRs. Participants were mostly white British and included more females than males, and it was suggested by the authors that clonal diversity may have been underestimated. The vaccine-associated CD4 TCRs covered the entire spike protein, and the dominant responses fell in regions 160-218 and 743-854. Conclusions about previously exposed vaccinees were limited because only a handful of AZD1222 recipients were SARS-CoV-2 seropositive at baseline.

The CDR3 regions of human TCRbeta chains were subjected to immunosequencing. Concerning the study's data processing: Repertoire TCRs were matched against a reference library of SARS-CoV-2-specific TCRs generated with the MIRA antigen-specificity platform. Breadth was defined as the fraction of unique TCRs that were SARS-CoV-2-associated, and depth was defined as the fraction of total T cells that were SARS-CoV-2-associated. Each spike-specific TCR was assigned to its reactive spike region and to a CD4 or CD8 class using the MIRA data. Log10-transformed breadth and depth values were compared by one-way ANOVA with Sidak's multiple comparisons tests. The immuneACCESS repertoire file appears here via TCRdb, limited to in-frame rearrangements. These files lack a portion of the clones; in checked studies, under half of the deficit traces to unresolved V genes, and the cause of the others is not known. The DNA gave D and trimming, while V, J and clone size come from that table. This sample lists roughly 150,000 clones; approximately 88% were detected once. Of the sample, 0.85% to 1.2% falls within the top ten clones.

This clone showed up just once. Its recognized antigen is unknown. The junction differs from germline at one of its ends, possibly a read error. The CDR3, from cysteine to phenylalanine, totals 12 residues. Only the CDR3 region is kept as DNA, spanning 36 bases read in frame from base 1. The time point label corresponds to: about 28 days (+/-7) after the second vaccine dose. Because spike-specific TCR depth and breadth did not differ between the two schedules, AZD1222 recipients who got a second dose at roughly 4 weeks were pooled with those who got a second dose at roughly 12 weeks. Vaccinee samples came from UK trials COV001 and COV002, including a single-blind randomized controlled phase 2/3 trial of AZD1222 (ChAdOx1 nCoV-19) in healthy adults. For TCRbeta chain sequencing, PBMC samples from trial participants were taken at day 0 and at day 28 after the second dose.

This TCR came from an adult who received the AZD1222 COVID-19 vaccine. This sample comprised peripheral blood, obtained 28 days after the second AZD1222 dose. The chain couples TRBV12-3 or TRBV12-4 to TRBJ2-4, with no confident D gene call. The sequence in DNA is TGTGCCAGCCGTTTAGCCAAAAACATTCAGTACTTC. It codes for CASRLAKNIQYF.